The clone carrying this T cell receptor (beta chain) showed up many times. Its target is unknown. The entry originates in a study of spatial heterogeneity in lung cancer. On the study more broadly: There were, on average, more than nine raw-read appearances for each unique TCR and UMI combination. Study results and caveats: It was found that expanded intratumoral alpha and beta TCR counts tracked tumor mutation counts.

Time point: sample taken at primary tumor resection. The cohort: over 70 early-stage, untreated non-small cell lung cancer patients. Sequencing of whole RNA from tumor, nontumor lung or frozen PBMC involved no sorting. Trimming took 0 bases from V and 1 from J, leaving 7 bases between them. Germline V lookup: CDR1 SGDLS, CDR2 YYNGEE. The CDR3 sequence is 14 residues long. Individual TCR cDNA molecules each bore their own unique molecular identifier. TCRdb itself ran the 5' RACE reads through MiXCR, one entry per CDR3 protein. The profile shows 20,000 to 30,000 distinct CDR3 sequences, just under 9% of them singletons.

V is TRBV9 and J is TRBJ1-1; D call uncertain. The clonotype comes from a male donor with early-stage non-small cell lung cancer. The material was lung tumor tissue, obtained at surgery. The CDR3 DNA sequence: TGTGCCAGCAGCGTAGCACAGAAGAACACTGAAGCTTTCTTT. It translates to CASSVAQKNTEAFF. The variable domain in full, completed from reference TRBV9 and TRBJ1-1, reads DSGVTQTPKHLITATGQRVTLRCSPRSGDLSVYWYQQSLDQGLQFLIQYYNGEERAKGNILERFSAQQFPDLHSELNLSSLELGDSALYFCASSVAQKNTEAFFGQGTRLTVV.